This entry is about one T cell receptor beta chain. What it binds is unknown. These data are taken from a study of shared clonotypes between healthy human individuals. Study observations and caveats: It was expected that sequencing depth would affect clonotype sharing among donors.

In germline, CDR1 is SEHNR, CDR2 FQNEAQ (reference sequence). Trimming stripped 4 bases from V and 5 bases from J, with 11 bases between. This CDR3 has 13 amino acids. Naive CD8 isolation took CD45RO-negative cells positively selected for CCR7 and excluded terminally differentiated effector memory CD45RA+ cells. Libraries were prepared by immunoSEQ multiplex PCR; TCRdb keeps only in-frame clonotypes and omits some of them. In the table there are 760,000 or so clones, 96% of which are singletons. Sequenced sample: naive CD8+ T cells sorted from blood. The V gene is TRBV7-9, the J gene TRBJ1-1, with no clear D. This clonotype was obtained from a young man in good health. CDR3 in DNA: TGTGCCAGCAGCTCACCAGTGGAGACTGAAGCTTTCTTT. Amino acids: CASSSPVETEAFF. The entire variable domain, with the rest obtained from reference TRBV7-9 and TRBJ1-1, is as follows: DTGVSQNPRHKITKRGQNVTFRCDPISEHNRLYWYRQTLGQGPEFLTYFQNEAQLEKSRLLSDRFSAERPKGSFSTLEIQRTEQGDSAMYLCASSSPVETEAFFGQGTRLTVV.